This TCR beta chain was captured by sequencing in a study of immune evolution from preneoplasia to lung adenocarcinoma. The study's findings and limits: Clonality was highest in normal lung, lower in later-stage lesions apparently. Top clone frequencies peaked in normal lung, apparently declining through invasive adenocarcinoma.

The method was immunoSEQ multiplex PCR; TCRdb's version includes in-frame clones alone and lacks a portion of them. The sample carries roughly 8,100 clones, around 86% recorded once. Remarks on this clone: Its antigen is still unknown.

Two lung cancer pathologists independently confirmed each histologic diagnosis. The specimen sequenced was FFPE invasive lung adenocarcinoma tissue. The receptor's source is a person between 45 and 65 years old with lung adenocarcinoma.

CDR3: CASSGVRQGQAFF. CDR3 nucleotides: TGTGCCAGCAGCGGGGTTCGACAGGGGCAAGCTTTCTTT. This chain links TRBV4-2 with TRBJ1-1; 8 bases match TRBD1. The ends lost 5 bases at V and 9 bases at J; junction bases unmatched: 8. In germline, CDR1 is LGHNA, CDR2 YNFKEQ. This CDR3 is built from 13 residues.